This T cell receptor beta chain is drawn from a study of a mutant IDH1 vaccine in newly diagnosed glioma. On the study more broadly: During weeks 1, 3, 5, 7, 11, 15, 19 and 23, patients received eight vaccinations. Therapy received beforehand was radiotherapy, temozolomide, or both, with most patients given both. Study results and limitations: Vaccine-induced responses were seen in roughly 93% of patients, spanning several MHC alleles.

Regarding this clone: What it recognizes is unknown.

Between the trimmed V and J ends, which lost 2 bases and 5 bases, there was a span of 11 bases. Germline values: CDR1 SGDLS, CDR2 YYNGEE. The CDR3 spans 15 residues. Time point given: week 23, last vaccination. Each vaccine dose was 300 ug of mutant IDH1 20-mer peptide, with topical imiquimod. TCRdb's copy holds only in-frame clones and misses some; the assay was immunoSEQ multiplex PCR. The data hold some 28,000 clones, with roughly four fifths observed a single time. The chain recombines TRBV9 with TRBJ1-6, with D perhaps TRBD1 (5 bases). Sequencing used PBMCs, obtained from a glioma patient whose treatment included an IDH1 peptide vaccine. This receptor was taken from a woman in her thirties with glioma. The CDR3 is CASSVEGTDNSPLHF. CDR3 DNA sequence: TGTGCCAGCAGCGTCGAAGGGACTGATAATTCACCCCTCCACTTT.